This T cell receptor (beta chain) is drawn from a study of identical twins. Points from the study as a whole: Invariant MAIT and iNKT cells may have partly biased zero-insertion analyses. Models came in too low on out-of-frame TCR alpha sharing in monozygotic twins. While abundant cord blood beta clonotypes carried fewer insertions, memory repertoires showed no such pattern.

This CDR3 contains 14 residues. Germline CDR1 DFQATT, CDR2 SNEGSKA (reference sequence). MiXCR was run by TCRdb on the 5' RACE reads, yielding one entry per CDR3 protein. The profile shows 300,000 to 350,000 distinct CDR3 sequences, approximately 13% of them singletons. This clonotype was counted between two and nine times. Its antigen is unknown. These data are also associated with another study on yellow fever vaccine responses in identical twins. According to that study: Twins showed a vaccine T cell response that reportedly seemed partly convergent, partly personalized.

The chain uses TRBV20-1 and TRBJ2-7; 8 bases are shared with TRBD2. Sequencing used CD8+ T cells sorted from blood. The receptor was isolated from a woman aged 18-29 years in good health. The CDR3 coding sequence is TGCTCCCCCCAAGGGCGGGGGGCACCCTACGAGCAGTACGTC. This encodes CSPQGRGAPYEQYV.